This TCR beta chain was captured by sequencing in a study of T cell repertoires in aging, cancer and after chemotherapy. Across the whole study: Pre- and post-chemotherapy samples were paired from chronic lymphocytic leukemia patients treated with fludarabine- or bendamustine-based regimens.

Overall study results and limits: Hematological cancer patients had lymphoid organ infiltration that may impair thymic emigration or T cell expansion. Immunological memory after chemotherapy cannot be judged from the repertoire data.

This clonotype showed up just a few times. As yet, its antigen is unknown. Rearranged V-D-J TRB sequences were amplified with a mixed TRB-A/B primer pool. TCRdb ran MiXCR on the multiplex PCR reads and lists one entry per CDR3 protein. In the table there are over a thousand distinct CDR3 sequences, about 57% of which are singletons. Peripheral blood genomic DNA, not sorted cells or RNA, was the template. The specimen sequenced was blood. This clonotype was obtained from a human donor with a blood cancer.

In nucleotides, the CDR3 is TGTGCCAGCCGCCGACCTCCCCCCGGCGGAGGTACGCAGTATTTT. Amino acid sequence: CASRRPPPGGGTQYF. The chain is built from TRBV27 and TRBJ2-3, with a weak D call TRBD2 (5 bases). The CDR3 runs to 15 residues. CDR1 MNHEY and CDR2 SMNVEV come from the germline V gene (reference sequence). V shed 8 bases and J shed 8 bases, with 23 bases lying between them.